This T cell receptor (beta chain) is from a study of shared T cell receptors in the human thymus. Germline V gene sequence: CDR1 LNHNV, CDR2 YYDKDF (reference sequence). V was pared by 0 bases and J by 2 bases, with 5 bases of the junction left unmatched. The CDR3 extends over 16 amino acids. Clones were read by immunoSEQ multiplex PCR, and TCRdb kept only the in-frame ones, dropping some. Here the sample spans some 720,000 clones, approximately 90% being singletons. This sample was shared with a second study, whose subject was human thymus T cells. From that study: Donors were healthy Finnish babies undergoing corrective operations for congenital heart defects. From resections taken during corrective heart surgery, the thymus tissue was obtained. Thymic and blood repertoires seemed to favor certain V and J genes. Unrelated individuals had highly overlapping thymic repertoires, as reported in related research.

The sample taken for sequencing was thymocytes. The chain has TRBV15 and TRBJ2-3, with TRBD2 matching over 7 bases. The sequence derives from a boy less than two years old with a congenital heart defect. The CDR3 spells CATSREGLAATDTQYF. As DNA, the CDR3 is TGTGCCACCAGCAGAGAGGGCCTAGCGGCCACAGATACGCAGTATTTT.